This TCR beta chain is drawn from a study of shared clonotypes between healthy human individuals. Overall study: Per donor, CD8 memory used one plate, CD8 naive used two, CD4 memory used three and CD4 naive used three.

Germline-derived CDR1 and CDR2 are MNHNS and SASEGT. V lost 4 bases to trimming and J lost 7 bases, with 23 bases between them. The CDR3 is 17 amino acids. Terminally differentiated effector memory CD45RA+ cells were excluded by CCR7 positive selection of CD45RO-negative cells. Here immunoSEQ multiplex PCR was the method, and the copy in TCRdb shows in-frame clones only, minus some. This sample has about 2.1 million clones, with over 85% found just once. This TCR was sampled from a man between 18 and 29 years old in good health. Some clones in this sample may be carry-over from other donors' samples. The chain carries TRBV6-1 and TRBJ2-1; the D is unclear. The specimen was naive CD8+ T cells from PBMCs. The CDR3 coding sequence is TGTGCCAGCAGTGCTATATTAATGGGTCGCCGGAGTAATGAGCAGTTCTTC. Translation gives CASSAILMGRRSNEQFF.